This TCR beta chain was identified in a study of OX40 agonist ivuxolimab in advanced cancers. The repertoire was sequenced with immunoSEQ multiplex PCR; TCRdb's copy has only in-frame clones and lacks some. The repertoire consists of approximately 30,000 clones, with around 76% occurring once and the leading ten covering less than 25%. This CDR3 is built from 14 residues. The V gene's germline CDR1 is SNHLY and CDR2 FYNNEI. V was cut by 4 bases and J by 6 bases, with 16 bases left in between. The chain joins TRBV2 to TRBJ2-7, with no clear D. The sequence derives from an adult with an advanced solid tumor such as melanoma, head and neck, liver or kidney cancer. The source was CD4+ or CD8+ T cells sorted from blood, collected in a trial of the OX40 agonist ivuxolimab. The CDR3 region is CASSGTGNGSEQYF. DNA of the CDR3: TGTGCCAGCAGTGGGACGGGCAATGGGTCCGAGCAGTACTTC.